This entry describes one T cell receptor (beta chain). No antigen is known for it. TCRdb's table, derived via immunoSEQ multiplex PCR, lists solely in-frame clones and lacks some. Among approximately 100,000 clones listed, about 93% were seen once. This sample was taken from a study of cytomegalovirus exposure and HLA in healthy donors. Findings and caveats of the study: The listing of 150 to 200 TCR beta chains classed them as cytomegalovirus-associated. TCR sequences were mostly rare, though some public TCRs occurred in many donors. Cytomegalovirus status was reportedly diagnosed by the classifier with high sensitivity and specificity.

The J segment lost 4 bases and the V segment lost 1 base, leaving 5 bases of the junction unmatched. The CDR3 has 15 amino acids. Germline V gene data show CDR1 as SEHNR and CDR2 as FQNEAQ (reference sequence). The source material was PBMCs. This chain connects TRBV7-9 to TRBJ2-3; 7 bases match TRBD1. This TCR was recovered from a woman in her thirties in good health and CMV-seropositive. The chain's CDR3 is CASSLGLQGADTQYF. DNA of the CDR3: TGTGCCAGCAGCTTAGGGCTCCAGGGGGCAGATACGCAGTATTTT.